Listed below are T cell receptor beta chains from one sample, sequenced in a study of molecular identifiers for immune sequencing clone quantification. TCRdb passed the PCR reads through MiXCR, listing each CDR3 protein once. The table shows about 320,000 distinct CDR3 sequences, with 24% occurring only once. Sequencing input: naive CD8+ T cells from blood, with Jurkat cell RNA spiked in. These receptors were collected from a human donor in good health. Some libraries in this study had Jurkat cell RNA spiked in. CDR3s include the opening cysteine and the closing phenylalanine or tryptophan. A D gene is named only where the DNA matches it firmly. Rows give clone size only sometimes, using once, few, many, or a class for an expanded clone.

j_call	v_call	d_call	clone_size	cdr3_nt	cdr3_aa
TRBJ2-5	TRBV28	.	many	TGTGCCAGCAGTTCGACCCCCAGCGACCAAGAGACCCAGTACTTC	CASSSTPSDQETQYF
TRBJ2-2	TRBV20-1	.	.	TGCAGTGCTAGAATCGATCGGGGGTCCTCCTACACCGGGGAGCTGTTTTTT	CSARIDRGSSYTGELFF
TRBJ2-3	TRBV11-2	TRBD1	many	TGTGCCAGCAGCTTAACAGGGGGCGCGGGAGATACGCAGTATTTT	CASSLTGGAGDTQYF
TRBJ1-1	TRBV4-1	.	.	TGCGCCAGCAGCCAAGTTCCCCAGGTGGAGGCGGAAGCTTTCTTT	CASSQVPQVEAEAFF
TRBJ1-1	TRBV30	.	.	TGTGCCTGGAGCGGGGGGTTTTACGCTTTCTTT	CAWSGGFYAFF
TRBJ2-7	TRBV4-3	TRBD1	few	TGCGCCAGCAGCCCCGCTATACCGGGACAGGTATACGAGCAGTACTTC	CASSPAIPGQVYEQYF
TRBJ2-3	TRBV6-2/TRBV6-3	TRBD2	.	TGTGCCAGCAGTTACTCGACTAGCGGGAGGTTAGATACGCAGTATTTT	CASSYSTSGRLDTQYF
TRBJ1-1	TRBV14	TRBD1	many	TGTGCCAGCAGCCAGTTCACAGGGGCCCTGGGCACTGAAGCTTTCTTT	CASSQFTGALGTEAFF
TRBJ2-3	TRBV20-1	.	few	TGCAGTGCTAGAGATCGTTCCGGACTCAGCGGCGCAGATACGCAGTATTTT	CSARDRSGLSGADTQYF
TRBJ2-2	TRBV4-3	.	few	TGCGCCAGCAGCCATGAGAACTCGCCCGGGGAGCTGTTTTTT	CASSHENSPGELFF
TRBJ1-1	TRBV7-6	.	many	TGTGCCAGCAGCTTGGGGGCGCAAACTGAAGCTTTCTTT	CASSLGAQTEAFF
TRBJ2-5	TRBV6-2/TRBV6-3	TRBD2	.	TGTGCCAGCAGTAAACTAGCGGGGGGCCGAGAAGAGACCCAGTACTTC	CASSKLAGGREETQYF
TRBJ2-1	TRBV15	.	many	TGTGCCACCAGCAGAGATCGAGAAGGATCCTACAATGAGCAGTTCTTC	CATSRDREGSYNEQFF
TRBJ2-7	TRBV4-3	.	few	TGCGCCAGCAGCCAAGAGTCAAGGGGGTCCTACGAGCAGTACTTC	CASSQESRGSYEQYF
TRBJ2-7	TRBV27	TRBD2	.	TGTGCCAGCAGTTTATGGACTAGTCCGGGAGGCGAGCAGTACTTC	CASSLWTSPGGEQYF
TRBJ2-5	TRBV28	TRBD2	many	TGTGCCAGCAGTTTAACTTTACTAGCGGTCCAAGAGACCCAGTACTTC	CASSLTLLAVQETQYF
TRBJ1-2	TRBV7-9	.	many	TGTGCCAGCAGCTTAGAGGACAGCTATGGCTACACCTTC	CASSLEDSYGYTF
TRBJ1-5	TRBV4-1	.	.	TGCGCCAGCAGCCAAGAAGAGAGCGGGGGCAATCAGCCCCAGCATTTT	CASSQEESGGNQPQHF
TRBJ2-1	TRBV9	TRBD2	.	TGTACCAGCAGCGTAGTTTACGGGGGAGGGCCGGATGAGCAGTTCTTC	CTSSVVYGGGPDEQFF
TRBJ2-3	TRBV13	TRBD2	.	TGTGCCAGCAGCTTTACGGGGGGACTCACAGATACGCAGTATTTT	CASSFTGGLTDTQYF
TRBJ2-3	TRBV10-3	.	.	TGTGCCATCAGTGAAGGGCCACGGGAAGTTAGCACAGATACGCAGTATTTT	CAISEGPREVSTDTQYF
TRBJ2-3	TRBV2	.	many	TGTGCCAGCAGTGCCGCTCCGGCTAGCCGAAGCACAGATACGCAGTATTTT	CASSAAPASRSTDTQYF
TRBJ1-1	TRBV10-3	.	.	TGTGCCATCAGCCCCGCCCGGGGACCAGCTTTCTTT	CAISPARGPAFF
TRBJ1-1	TRBV6-5	.	many	TGTGCCAGCAGTTACTCGAAGGCGGCTGAAGCTTTCTTT	CASSYSKAAEAFF
TRBJ2-1	TRBV20-1	TRBD1	.	TGCAGGGCAAACCGGGACAGGTTCAATGGTGAGCAGTTCTTC	CRANRDRFNGEQFF
TRBJ2-6	TRBV6-5	.	few	TGTGCCAGCAGTTACATCCCCTTTATTGGGGCCAACGTCCTGACTTTC	CASSYIPFIGANVLTF
TRBJ1-5	TRBV6-5	TRBD1	few	TGTGCCAGCAGTACCCGGGACAGGGCAGGGCAGCCCCAGCATTTT	CASSTRDRAGQPQHF